These 29 T cell receptor beta chains share one sample of origin, sequenced in a study of beta chain features in type 1 diabetes. As every portion of the isolated RNA was reverse transcribed, the sequencing read expressed TCRB transcripts. The data were produced by immunoSEQ multiplex PCR, yet TCRdb's version contains in-frame clones alone and is incomplete. Of over 120,000 clones listed, more than 9% are singletons. Sequencing used naive CD4+ T cells from blood. The receptors stem from a young man in good health.

This CDR3 reads CASKESNQPQHF. The CDR3 DNA reads as TGTGCCAGTAAGGAGAGCAATCAGCCCCAGCATTTT. This chain uses TRBV19 with TRBJ1-5; no definite D call. The CDR3 sequence is 12 residues long. Trimming took 7 bases from V and 1 from J, leaving 5 bases between them. Germline assignment: CDR1 LNHDA and CDR2 SQIVND (reference sequence).

V usage is TRBV28 and J usage is TRBJ1-2; TRBD1 aligns across 10 bases. The CDR3 covers 15 residues. V was clipped by 6 bases and J by 3 bases; unmatched bases: 7. Germline-derived CDR1 and CDR2 are MDHEN and SYDVKM. The CDR3 DNA follows: TGTGCCAGCAGGCAACCGGACAGGGGGGACTATGGCTACACCTTC. It is translated as CASRQPDRGDYGYTF.

The chain is built from TRBV30 and TRBJ2-7; TRBD2 matches 10 bases. This CDR3 has 14 residues. V shed 3 bases and J 2 bases; nucleotides not matched to a gene: 4. CDR1 and CDR2 from the germline V gene are GTSNPN and SVGIG (reference sequence). The CDR3 spells CAWSVSGGAYEQYF. CDR3 DNA sequence: TGTGCCTGGAGCGTAAGCGGGGGGGCCTACGAGCAGTACTTC.

J is TRBJ2-3 and V is TRBV7-2, with 8 bases that match TRBD2. J lost 4 bases, V lost 2 bases, and 5 bases had no gene match. Per germline, CDR1 SGHTA and CDR2 FQGNSA. The CDR3 has 15 residues. The CDR3, as DNA: TGTGCCAGCAGCTTAAGGCTAGCGGGTTCAGATACGCAGTATTTT. It translates to CASSLRLAGSDTQYF.

J is TRBJ2-1 and V is TRBV11-3, with TRBD2 as a possible D gene (6 bases). Germline V CDR1 and CDR2: SGHNT, YENEEA. V was clipped by 0 bases and J by 3 bases, with 9 bases between them. The CDR3 extends over 15 amino acids. The CDR3 reads CASSLEAGSYNEQFF. The CDR3 nucleotides are TGTGCCAGCAGCTTAGAGGCGGGAAGCTACAATGAGCAGTTCTTC.

This clone was seen only a few times. The chain has TRBV6-1 and TRBJ2-3, with 12 bases identical to TRBD1. The CDR3 totals 17 residues. CDR1 and CDR2 (germline): MNHNS, SASEGT. V lost 4 bases, J lost 2 bases, and 7 bases stayed unmatched. The CDR3 DNA reads as TGTGCCAGCAGTGCTAGCAGGGGACAGGGGGCCACAGATACGCAGTATTTT. It yields the protein CASSASRGQGATDTQYF.

The chain is built from TRBV6-5 and TRBJ1-5; weak D call: TRBD1 (6 bases). Looked up from germline, CDR1 is MNHEY and CDR2 is SVGAGI. V was trimmed by 6 bases and J by 7 bases, leaving 13 bases between them. This CDR3 contains 13 residues. The CDR3 spells CASREQGNQPQHF. The CDR3 nucleotides are TGTGCCAGCAGGGAACAGGGAAACCAGCCCCAGCATTTT.

This clone was seen a handful of times. The genes are TRBV6-5 and TRBJ2-4; 7 bases are shared with TRBD1. CDR1 is MNHEY and CDR2 is SVGAGI in the germline V gene. J gave up 0 bases and V 4 bases, and 6 bases lay outside the gene matches. The CDR3 is 16 amino acids. The CDR3, as DNA: TGTGCCAGCAGTTCGGGACAGAGTCTAGCCAAAAACATTCAGTACTTC. This translates into CASSSGQSLAKNIQYF.

The chain couples TRBV19 to TRBJ2-2; possibly TRBD1 for D (6 bases). V was shortened by 3 bases and J by 0 bases, with 8 bases between the two germline ends. The CDR3 length is 15 residues. CDR1 LNHDA and CDR2 SQIVND come from the germline V gene (reference sequence). CDR3 region: CASSMRTANTGELFF. In DNA, the CDR3 is TGTGCCAGTAGTATGCGGACAGCGAACACCGGGGAGCTGTTTTTT.

The rearrangement uses TRBV7-2 and TRBJ2-3, with D perhaps matching TRBD2 (5 bases). This CDR3 is built from 15 residues. Trimming stripped 5 bases from V and 0 bases from J, with 12 bases between. Germline V lookup: CDR1 SGHTA, CDR2 FQGNSA. The CDR3 DNA reads as TGTGCCAGCAGCGAGTTTGGAGGAAGCACAGATACGCAGTATTTT. Its protein is CASSEFGGSTDTQYF.

At least ten counts were recorded for this clone. The chain combines TRBV14 with TRBJ2-4; 10 positions match TRBD1. Per germline, CDR1 SGHDN and CDR2 FVKESK. V was pared by 2 bases and J by 7 bases, with 8 bases of the junction left unmatched. CDR3 length: 16 amino acids. DNA of the CDR3: TGTGCCAGCAGCCAAAGCCCCGGGACAGGGGAGAACATTCAGTACTTC. This sequence encodes CASSQSPGTGENIQYF.

The J gene is TRBJ2-7, the V gene TRBV6-5; D gene uncertain. The ends were cut back, 0 bases at V and 3 bases at J, with 9 bases in the middle. From germline, CDR1 is MNHEY and CDR2 SVGAGI. The CDR3 extends over 14 amino acids. The CDR3 is CASSYSNSYYEQYF. CDR3 coding DNA: TGTGCCAGCAGTTACTCGAACAGCTACTACGAGCAGTACTTC.

This clone has only a few counts. The chain has TRBV6-4 and TRBJ2-1, with 10 bases lining up with TRBD2. The CDR3 has 16 residues. The V gene's germline CDR1 is MRHNA and CDR2 SNTAGT. Trimming removed 8 bases from V and 6 bases from J; junction bases left unmatched: 13. Here the CDR3 DNA reads TGTGCCAGCGAAGCGACCGCTAGCGGGGGTTTCAATGAGCAGTTCTTC. It is translated as CASEATASGGFNEQFF.

This clone appeared a few times. The V call is TRBV7-3, the J call TRBJ2-1; TRBD2 agrees at 9 bases. The germline V gene encodes CDR1 SGHTA and CDR2 FQGTGA. The CDR3 is 15 amino acids. Germline trimming cut 2 bases from V and 5 bases from J; bases unmatched to any gene: 4. The chain's CDR3 is CASSLVRGGNNEQFF. DNA of the CDR3: TGTGCCAGCAGCTTAGTGCGGGGGGGCAACAATGAGCAGTTCTTC. The variable domain in full, with the rest retrieved from reference TRBV7-3 and TRBJ2-1, is GAGVSQTPSNKVTEKGKYVELRCDPISGHTALYWYRQSLGQGPEFLIYFQGTGAADDSGLPNDRFFAVRPEGSVSTLKIQRTERGDSAVYLCASSLVRGGNNEQFFGPGTRLTVL.

The rearrangement uses TRBV30 and TRBJ1-6, with TRBD1 matching 8 bases. V lost 3 bases and J lost 7; bases outside the gene matches: 2. Germline V lookup: CDR1 GTSNPN, CDR2 SVGIG (reference sequence). This CDR3 contains 13 residues. CDR3 residues: CAWSRQGNSPLHF. The DNA of the CDR3 is TGTGCCTGGAGCAGACAGGGGAATTCACCCCTCCACTTT.

The chain recombines TRBV28 with TRBJ1-2; perhaps TRBD1 as D (5 bases). The germline V gene has CDR1 MDHEN and CDR2 SYDVKM. V was trimmed by 7 bases and J by 5 bases, leaving 17 bases between them. The CDR3 sequence is 14 residues long. In DNA, the CDR3 is TGTGCCAGCACCCCACACCTACAGGCTTATGGCTACACCTTC. It specifies CASTPHLQAYGYTF.

This clone was recorded at least ten times. The J gene is TRBJ2-1, the V gene TRBV29-1; possibly TRBD1 for D (6 bases). V lost 7 bases, J lost 0 bases, and 16 bases lay in between. Germline V gene data show CDR1 as SQVTM and CDR2 as ANQGSEA. This CDR3 spans 15 amino acids. The CDR3 here is CSGATGPSSYNEQFF. The CDR3, as DNA: TGCAGCGGTGCCACAGGGCCCAGCTCCTACAATGAGCAGTTCTTC.

This clone was counted between two and nine times. The chain links TRBV6-1 to TRBJ2-2, with no clear D. Germline V gene data show CDR1 as MNHNS and CDR2 as SASEGT. Trimming cost V 4 bases and J 2 bases, with 8 bases left between them. The CDR3 is 14 residues long. The CDR3 nucleotides read TGTGCCAGCAGTGGCGGCAGAAACACCGGGGAGCTGTTTTTT. It yields the protein CASSGGRNTGELFF.

The chain's CDR3 is CASSLNSRAGASYEQYF. CDR3 nucleotide sequence: TGTGCCAGCAGCTTGAACAGCCGAGCGGGGGCATCCTACGAGCAGTACTTC. The chain employs TRBV5-6 and TRBJ2-7, with 8 bases aligning to TRBD2. The J segment lost 1 base and the V segment lost 1 base, leaving 10 bases of the junction unmatched. Germline V gene data show CDR1 as SGHDT and CDR2 as YYEEEE. The CDR3 totals 17 residues.

This clone was seen many times. The rearrangement uses TRBV5-4 and TRBJ1-2, with 7 bases lining up with TRBD1. J lost 1 base, V lost 2 bases, and 5 bases had no gene match. The CDR3 loop spans 15 amino acids. Germline V gene data show CDR1 as SGHNT and CDR2 as YYREEE (reference sequence). The CDR3 DNA reads as TGTGCCAGCAGCTTCCGATACAGGGGTAACTATGGCTACACCTTC. Its translation is CASSFRYRGNYGYTF.

The chain employs TRBV5-8 and TRBJ2-1; the D is unclear. V dropped 3 bases and J dropped 7 bases, with 14 bases sitting between them. The CDR3 is 14 amino acids. Germline V gene sequence: CDR1 SGHTS, CDR2 YDEGEE. The CDR3, as DNA: TGTGCCAGCAGCTCATGGCATACGTATAATGAGCAGTTCTTC. Amino acids: CASSSWHTYNEQFF. The variable domain in full, completed from reference TRBV5-8 and TRBJ2-1, reads EAGVTQSPTHLIKTRGQQATLRCSPISGHTSVYWYQQALGLGLQFLLWYDEGEERNRGNFPPRFSGRQFPNYSSELNVNALELEDSALYLCASSSWHTYNEQFFGPGTRLTVL.

The chain uses TRBV2 and TRBJ1-2; tentatively, D is TRBD1 (6 bases). V was shortened by 7 bases and J by 3 bases, with 12 bases between the two germline ends. This CDR3 has 13 residues. CDR1 is SNHLY, CDR2 FYNNEI, per germline. CDR3 in DNA: TGTGCCAGCACTCTAGGACAGTACTATGGCTACACCTTC. Its translation is CASTLGQYYGYTF.

This clone was counted only a few times. The V gene is TRBV6-5, the J gene TRBJ2-7; TRBD1 matches 9 bases. The germline gives CDR1 MNHEY, CDR2 SVGAGI. The J segment lost 4 bases and the V segment lost 2 bases, leaving 6 bases of the junction unmatched. This CDR3 comprises 15 residues. CDR3 in DNA: TGTGCCAGCAGTTACACGGGACAGGGAAGGTACGAGCAGTACTTC. Protein product: CASSYTGQGRYEQYF.

The chain combines TRBV29-1 with TRBJ2-3; 8 nucleotides align to TRBD1. V was clipped by 7 bases and J by 0 bases; unmatched bases: 3. This CDR3 is built from 13 residues. Looked up from germline, CDR1 is SQVTM and CDR2 is ANQGSEA. CDR3 amino acids: CSARTGSTDTQYF. CDR3 nucleotides: TGCAGCGCCCGGACAGGGAGCACAGATACGCAGTATTTT.

There are many counts of this clone. This chain connects TRBV19 to TRBJ2-1; TRBD1 matches 10 bases. CDR3 length: 13 amino acids. Germline V gene data show CDR1 as LNHDA and CDR2 as SQIVND (reference sequence). The V and J ends lost 7 bases and 7 bases, in that order; junction bases with no gene match: 4. The CDR3 loop is CASTWDRGNEQFF. The CDR3 coding sequence is TGTGCCAGTACCTGGGACAGGGGAAATGAGCAGTTCTTC.

This chain links TRBV6-5 with TRBJ1-1; possible D gene TRBD1, 5 bases. This CDR3 comprises 15 residues. Trimming took 8 bases from V and 1 from J, leaving 17 bases between them. Per germline, CDR1 MNHEY and CDR2 SVGAGI. The CDR3 region has the DNA TGTGCCAGCTCGCGATGGCACCAGGGGAACACTGAAGCTTTCTTT. Translating gives CASSRWHQGNTEAFF.

V usage is TRBV27 and J usage is TRBJ1-2; 8 bases map to TRBD1. The CDR3 is 15 amino acids. CDR1 and CDR2 (germline): MNHEY, SMNVEV (reference sequence). V lost 5 bases to trimming and J lost 7 bases; unmatched junction nucleotides: 12. The CDR3 coding sequence is TGTGCCAGCAGTCCAGGGACAGGCGGTACGCTTGGCTACACCTTC. It translates to CASSPGTGGTLGYTF.

This clone was detected only a few times. This chain uses TRBV15 with TRBJ1-3, with D uncertain. Germline-derived CDR1 and CDR2 are LNHNV and YYDKDF (reference sequence). CDR3 length: 16 amino acids. V shed 0 bases and J shed 0 bases, with 9 bases lying between them. This chain's CDR3 is CATSRDGVISGNTIYF. CDR3 sequence (DNA): TGTGCCACCAGCAGAGATGGAGTAATCTCTGGAAACACCATATATTTT.

The CDR3 region is CASRDGGVREQYF. CDR3 nucleotides: TGTGCCAGCAGAGACGGGGGGGTGAGGGAGCAGTACTTC. V gene TRBV6-1 combines with J gene TRBJ2-7, with TRBD2 matching over 8 bases. Germline V gene lookup returns CDR1 MNHNS and CDR2 SASEGT. Germline trimming cut 6 bases from V and 7 bases from J; bases unmatched to any gene: 8. The CDR3 has 13 amino acids.